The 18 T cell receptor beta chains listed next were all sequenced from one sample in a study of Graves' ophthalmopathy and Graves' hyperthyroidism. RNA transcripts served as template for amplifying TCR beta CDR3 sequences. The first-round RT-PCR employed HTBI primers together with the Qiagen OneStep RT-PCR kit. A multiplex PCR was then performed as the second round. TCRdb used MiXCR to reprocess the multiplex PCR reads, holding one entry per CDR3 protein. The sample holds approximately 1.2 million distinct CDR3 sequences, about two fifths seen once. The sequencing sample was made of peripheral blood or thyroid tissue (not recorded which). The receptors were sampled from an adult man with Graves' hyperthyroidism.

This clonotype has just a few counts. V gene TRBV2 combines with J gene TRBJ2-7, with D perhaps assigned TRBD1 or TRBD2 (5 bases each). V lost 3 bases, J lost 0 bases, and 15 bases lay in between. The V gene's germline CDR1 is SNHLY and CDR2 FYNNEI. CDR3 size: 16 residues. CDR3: CASSDPGAGSSYEQYF. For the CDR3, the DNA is TGTGCCAGCAGTGATCCCGGGGCAGGCAGCTCCTACGAGCAGTACTTC.

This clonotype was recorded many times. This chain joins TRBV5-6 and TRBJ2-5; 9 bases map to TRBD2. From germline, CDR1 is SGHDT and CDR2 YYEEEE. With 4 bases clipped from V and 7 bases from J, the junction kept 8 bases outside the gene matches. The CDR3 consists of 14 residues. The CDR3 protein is CASSVAGGGGTQYF. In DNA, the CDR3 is TGTGCCAGCAGCGTCGCCGGCGGGGGGGGGACCCAGTACTTC. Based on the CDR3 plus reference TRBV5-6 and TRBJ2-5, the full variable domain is DAGVTQSPTHLIKTRGQQVTLRCSPKSGHDTVSWYQQALGQGPQFIFQYYEEEERQRGNFPDRFSGHQFPNYSSELNVNALLLGDSALYLCASSVAGGGGTQYFGPGTRLLVL.

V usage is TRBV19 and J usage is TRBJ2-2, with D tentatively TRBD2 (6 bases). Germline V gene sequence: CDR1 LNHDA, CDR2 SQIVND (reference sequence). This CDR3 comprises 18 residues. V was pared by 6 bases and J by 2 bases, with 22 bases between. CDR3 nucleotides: TGTGCCAGTAGATCCTCCGCGGGGCTTTTAGTAAACACCGGGGAGCTGTTTTTT. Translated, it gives CASRSSAGLLVNTGELFF.

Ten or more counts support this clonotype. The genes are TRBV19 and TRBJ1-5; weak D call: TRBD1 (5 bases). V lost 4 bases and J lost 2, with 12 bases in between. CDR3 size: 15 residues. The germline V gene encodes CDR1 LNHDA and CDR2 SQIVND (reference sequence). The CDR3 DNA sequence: TGTGCCAGTAGTAAGGCAAAAGGGGGCAATCAGCCCCAGCATTTT. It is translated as CASSKAKGGNQPQHF.

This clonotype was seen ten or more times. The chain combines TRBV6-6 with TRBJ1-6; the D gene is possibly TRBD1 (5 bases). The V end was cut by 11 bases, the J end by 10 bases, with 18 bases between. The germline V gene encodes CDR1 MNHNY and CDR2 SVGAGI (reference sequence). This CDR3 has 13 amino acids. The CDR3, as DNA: TGTGCCGTTCAGGGAATTCGAGACTCACCCCTCCACTTT. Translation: CAVQGIRDSPLHF.

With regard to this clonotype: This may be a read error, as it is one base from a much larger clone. The CDR3 region is CASSSGDWAANTGELFF. The CDR3, as DNA: TGTGCCAGCAGCTCAGGAGATTGGGCAGCAAACACCGGGGAGCTGTTTTTT. The rearrangement joins TRBV7-2 to TRBJ2-2; D uncertain. CDR3 size: 17 residues. The V end was cut by 4 bases, the J end by 2 bases, with 17 bases between. In germline, CDR1 is SGHTA, CDR2 FQGNSA. Based on the CDR3 plus reference TRBV7-2 and TRBJ2-2, the full variable domain is GAGVSQSPSNKVTEKGKDVELRCDPISGHTALYWYRQSLGQGLEFLIYFQGNSAPDKSGLPSDRFSAERTGGSVSTLTIQRTQQEDSAVYLCASSSGDWAANTGELFFGEGSRLTVL.

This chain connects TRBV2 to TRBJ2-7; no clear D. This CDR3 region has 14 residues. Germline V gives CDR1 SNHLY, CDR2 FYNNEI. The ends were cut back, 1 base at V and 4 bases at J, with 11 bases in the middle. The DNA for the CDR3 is TGTGCCAGCAGTGAAGGCAGGTGGAGTTACGAGCAGTACTTC. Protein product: CASSEGRWSYEQYF.

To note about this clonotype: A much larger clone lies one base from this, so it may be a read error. CDR3 residues: CASSTTGTGAIETQYF. The CDR3, as DNA: TGTGCCAGCAGCACGACCGGGACAGGGGCCATCGAGACCCAGTACTTC. The V gene is TRBV27, the J gene TRBJ2-5, with 10 bases aligning to TRBD1. Germline CDR1 reads MNHEY; CDR2 reads SMNVEV (reference sequence). There are 16 residues in the CDR3. The V segment lost 6 bases and the J segment 5 bases; nucleotides outside the gene matches: 12.

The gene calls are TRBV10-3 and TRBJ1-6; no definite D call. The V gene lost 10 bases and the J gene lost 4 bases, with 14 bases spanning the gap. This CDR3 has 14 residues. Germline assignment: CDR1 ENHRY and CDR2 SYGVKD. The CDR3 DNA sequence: TGTGCCACCGTGGACGGAGATTATAATTCACCCCTCCACTTT. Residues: CATVDGDYNSPLHF.

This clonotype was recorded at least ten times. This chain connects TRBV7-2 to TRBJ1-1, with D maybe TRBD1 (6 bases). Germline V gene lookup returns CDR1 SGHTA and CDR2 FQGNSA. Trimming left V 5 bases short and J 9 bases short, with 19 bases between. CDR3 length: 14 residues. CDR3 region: CASSPEQGNKQAFF. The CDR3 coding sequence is TGTGCCAGCAGCCCAGAACAGGGAAATAAGCAAGCTTTCTTT. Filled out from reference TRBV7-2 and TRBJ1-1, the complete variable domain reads GAGVSQSPSNKVTEKGKDVELRCDPISGHTALYWYRQSLGQGLEFLIYFQGNSAPDKSGLPSDRFSAERTGGSVSTLTIQRTQQEDSAVYLCASSPEQGNKQAFFGQGTRLTVV.

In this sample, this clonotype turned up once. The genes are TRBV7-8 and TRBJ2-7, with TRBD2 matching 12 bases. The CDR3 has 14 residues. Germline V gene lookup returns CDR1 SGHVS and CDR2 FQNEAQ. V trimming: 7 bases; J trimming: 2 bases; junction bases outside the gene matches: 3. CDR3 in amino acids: CASTLAGGPYEQYF. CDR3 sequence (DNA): TGTGCCAGCACCCTAGCGGGGGGGCCCTACGAGCAGTACTTC.

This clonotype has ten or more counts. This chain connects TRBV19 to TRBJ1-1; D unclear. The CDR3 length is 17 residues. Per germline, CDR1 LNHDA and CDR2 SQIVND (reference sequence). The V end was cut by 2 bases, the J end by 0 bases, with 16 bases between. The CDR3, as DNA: TGTGCCAGTAGTATATCTCGGCCACGTGGCCTGAACACTGAAGCTTTCTTT. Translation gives CASSISRPRGLNTEAFF.

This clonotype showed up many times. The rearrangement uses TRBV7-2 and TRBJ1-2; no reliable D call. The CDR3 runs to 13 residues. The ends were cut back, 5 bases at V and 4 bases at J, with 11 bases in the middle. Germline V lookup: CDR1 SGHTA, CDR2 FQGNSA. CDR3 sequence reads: CASSLPFIYGYTF. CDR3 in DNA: TGTGCCAGCAGCCTCCCATTCATCTATGGCTACACCTTC. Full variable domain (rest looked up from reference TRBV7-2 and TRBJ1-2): GAGVSQSPSNKVTEKGKDVELRCDPISGHTALYWYRQSLGQGLEFLIYFQGNSAPDKSGLPSDRFSAERTGGSVSTLTIQRTQQEDSAVYLCASSLPFIYGYTFGSGTRLTVV.

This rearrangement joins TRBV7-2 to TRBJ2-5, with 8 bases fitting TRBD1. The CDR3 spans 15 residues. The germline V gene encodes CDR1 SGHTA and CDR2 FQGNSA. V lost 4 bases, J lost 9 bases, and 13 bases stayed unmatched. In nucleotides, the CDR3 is TGTGCCAGCAGCTCCCGGACAGGGCCAGGGAAACCCCAGTACTTC. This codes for CASSSRTGPGKPQYF.

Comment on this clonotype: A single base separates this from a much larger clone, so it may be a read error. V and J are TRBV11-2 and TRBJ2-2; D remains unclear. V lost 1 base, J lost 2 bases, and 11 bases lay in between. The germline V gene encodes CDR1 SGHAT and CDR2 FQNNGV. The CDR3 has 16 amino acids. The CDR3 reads CASSLGFSFNTGELFF. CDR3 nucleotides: TGTGCCAGCAGCTTAGGGTTTAGTTTCAACACCGGGGAGCTGTTTTTT. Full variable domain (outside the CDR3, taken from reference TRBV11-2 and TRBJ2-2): EAGVAQSPRYKIIEKRQSVAFWCNPISGHATLYWYQQILGQGPKLLIQFQNNGVVDDSQLPKDRFSAERLKGVDSTLKIQPAKLEDSAVYLCASSLGFSFNTGELFFGEGSRLTVL.

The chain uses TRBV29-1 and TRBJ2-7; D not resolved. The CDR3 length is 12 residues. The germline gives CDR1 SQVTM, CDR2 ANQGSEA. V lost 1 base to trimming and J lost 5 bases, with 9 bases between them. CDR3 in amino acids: CSVEVAEDEQYF. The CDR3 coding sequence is TGCAGCGTTGAAGTAGCCGAGGACGAGCAGTACTTC.

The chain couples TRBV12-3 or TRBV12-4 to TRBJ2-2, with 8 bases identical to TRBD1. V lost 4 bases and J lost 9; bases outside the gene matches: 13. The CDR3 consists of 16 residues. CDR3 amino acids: CASSYRTGMILRELFF. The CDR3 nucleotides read TGTGCCAGCAGTTATAGGACAGGGATGATTCTACGGGAGCTGTTTTTT.

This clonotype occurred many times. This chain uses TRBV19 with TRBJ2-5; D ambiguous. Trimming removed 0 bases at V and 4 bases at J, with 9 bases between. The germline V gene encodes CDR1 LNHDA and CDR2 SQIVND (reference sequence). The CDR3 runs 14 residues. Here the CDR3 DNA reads TGTGCCAGTAGTATAGATAACAGTAGAGAGACCCAGTACTTC. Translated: CASSIDNSRETQYF.